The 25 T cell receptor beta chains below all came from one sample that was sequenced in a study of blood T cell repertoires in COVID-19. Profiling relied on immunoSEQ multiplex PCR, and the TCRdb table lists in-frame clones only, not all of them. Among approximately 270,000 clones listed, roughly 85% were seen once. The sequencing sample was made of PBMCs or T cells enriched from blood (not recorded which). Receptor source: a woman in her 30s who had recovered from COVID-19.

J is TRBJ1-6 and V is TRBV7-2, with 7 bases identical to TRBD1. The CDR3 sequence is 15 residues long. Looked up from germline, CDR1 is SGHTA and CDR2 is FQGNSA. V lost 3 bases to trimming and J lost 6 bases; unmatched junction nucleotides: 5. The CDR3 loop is CASSFQGGRNSPLHF. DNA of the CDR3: TGTGCCAGCAGCTTTCAGGGGGGCCGTAATTCACCCCTCCACTTT.

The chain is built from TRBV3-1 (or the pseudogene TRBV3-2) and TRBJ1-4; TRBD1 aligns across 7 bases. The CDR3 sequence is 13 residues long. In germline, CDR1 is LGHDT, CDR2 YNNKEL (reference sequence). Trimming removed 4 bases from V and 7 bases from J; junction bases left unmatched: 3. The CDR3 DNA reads TGTGCCAGCAGCCTTCAGGGGGGTGAAAAACTGTTTTTT. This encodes CASSLQGGEKLFF.

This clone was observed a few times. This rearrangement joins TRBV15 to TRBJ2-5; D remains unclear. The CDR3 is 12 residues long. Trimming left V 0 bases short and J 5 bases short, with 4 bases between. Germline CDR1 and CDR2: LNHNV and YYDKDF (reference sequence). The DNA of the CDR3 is TGTGCCACCAGCAGAGATCAGGAGACCCAGTACTTC. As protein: CATSRDQETQYF.

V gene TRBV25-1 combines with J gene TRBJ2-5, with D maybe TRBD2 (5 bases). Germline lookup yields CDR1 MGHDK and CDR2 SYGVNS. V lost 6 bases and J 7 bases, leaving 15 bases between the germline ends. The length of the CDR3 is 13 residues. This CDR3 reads CASSDPGMGTQYF. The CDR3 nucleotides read TGTGCCAGCAGCGATCCCGGGATGGGGACCCAGTACTTC.

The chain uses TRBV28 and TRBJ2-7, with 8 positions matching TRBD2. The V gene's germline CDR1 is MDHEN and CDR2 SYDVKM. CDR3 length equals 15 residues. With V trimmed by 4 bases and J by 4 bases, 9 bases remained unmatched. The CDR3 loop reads CASSYMGSGAYEQYF. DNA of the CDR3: TGTGCCAGCAGTTACATGGGTAGCGGGGCGTACGAGCAGTACTTC.

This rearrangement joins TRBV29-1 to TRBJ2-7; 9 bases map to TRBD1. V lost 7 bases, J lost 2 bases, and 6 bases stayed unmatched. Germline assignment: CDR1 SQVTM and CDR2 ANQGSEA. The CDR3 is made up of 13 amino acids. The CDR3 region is CSGTGENAYEQYF. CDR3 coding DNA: TGCAGCGGGACAGGGGAAAACGCCTACGAGCAGTACTTC.

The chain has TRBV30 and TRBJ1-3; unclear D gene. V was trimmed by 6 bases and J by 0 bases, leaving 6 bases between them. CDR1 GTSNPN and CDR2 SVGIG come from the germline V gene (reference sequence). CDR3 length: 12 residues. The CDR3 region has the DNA TGTGCCTGCCCCCGCTCTGGAAACACCATATATTTT. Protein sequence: CACPRSGNTIYF.

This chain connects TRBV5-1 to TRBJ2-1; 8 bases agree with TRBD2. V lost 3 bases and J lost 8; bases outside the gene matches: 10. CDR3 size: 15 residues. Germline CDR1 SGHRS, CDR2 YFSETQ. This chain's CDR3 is CASSWSAGVADEQFF. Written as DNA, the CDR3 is TGCGCCAGCAGCTGGTCAGCGGGAGTAGCAGATGAGCAGTTCTTC.

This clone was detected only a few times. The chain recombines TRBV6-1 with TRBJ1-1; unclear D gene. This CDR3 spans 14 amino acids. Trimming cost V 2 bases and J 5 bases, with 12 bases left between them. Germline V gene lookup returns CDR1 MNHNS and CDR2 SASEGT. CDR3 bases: TGTGCCAGCAGTGAATTTACAGCCGAAACTGAAGCTTTCTTT. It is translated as CASSEFTAETEAFF.

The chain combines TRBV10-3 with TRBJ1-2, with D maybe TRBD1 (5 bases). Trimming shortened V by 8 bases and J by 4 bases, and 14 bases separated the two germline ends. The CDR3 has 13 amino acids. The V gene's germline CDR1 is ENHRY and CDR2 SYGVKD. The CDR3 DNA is TGTGCCATCGGAAGGGGCACAGGCTATGGCTACACCTTC. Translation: CAIGRGTGYGYTF.

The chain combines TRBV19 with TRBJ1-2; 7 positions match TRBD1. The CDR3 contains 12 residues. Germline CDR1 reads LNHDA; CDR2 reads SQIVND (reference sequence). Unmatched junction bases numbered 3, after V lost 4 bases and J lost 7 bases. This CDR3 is CASSTGGFGYTF. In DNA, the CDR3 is TGTGCCAGTAGTACAGGGGGATTTGGCTACACCTTC.

The CDR3 here is CASSLGTGGVEQYF. Here the CDR3 DNA reads TGTGCCAGCAGCTTAGGGACAGGGGGGGTTGAACAGTACTTC. V usage is TRBV11-2 and J usage is TRBJ2-7; 10 nucleotides align to TRBD1. CDR3 length: 14 residues. Looked up from germline, CDR1 is SGHAT and CDR2 is FQNNGV. V dropped 1 base and J dropped 10; count of bases not matched to a gene: 7.

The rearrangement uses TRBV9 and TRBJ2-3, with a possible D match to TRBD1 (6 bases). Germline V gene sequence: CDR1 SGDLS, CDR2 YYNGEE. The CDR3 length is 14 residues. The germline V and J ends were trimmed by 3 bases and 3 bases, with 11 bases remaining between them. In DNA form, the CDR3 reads TGTGCCAGCAGCGCACCAACAGGGACAGATACGCAGTATTTT. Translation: CASSAPTGTDTQYF.

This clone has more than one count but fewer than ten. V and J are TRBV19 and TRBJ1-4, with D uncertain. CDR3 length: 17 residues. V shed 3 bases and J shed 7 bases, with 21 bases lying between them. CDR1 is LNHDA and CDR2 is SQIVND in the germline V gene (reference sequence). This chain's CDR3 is CASSIPGRSVIAEKLFF. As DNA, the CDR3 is TGTGCCAGTAGTATTCCCGGTCGATCTGTAATTGCTGAAAAACTGTTTTTT.

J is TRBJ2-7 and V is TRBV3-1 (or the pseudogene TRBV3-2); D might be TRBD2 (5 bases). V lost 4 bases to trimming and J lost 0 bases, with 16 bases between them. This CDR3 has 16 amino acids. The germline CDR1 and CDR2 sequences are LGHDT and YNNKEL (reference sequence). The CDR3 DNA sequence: TGTGCCAGCAGCCCCAGTCAACGGACTGCCTCCTACGAGCAGTACTTC. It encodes CASSPSQRTASYEQYF.

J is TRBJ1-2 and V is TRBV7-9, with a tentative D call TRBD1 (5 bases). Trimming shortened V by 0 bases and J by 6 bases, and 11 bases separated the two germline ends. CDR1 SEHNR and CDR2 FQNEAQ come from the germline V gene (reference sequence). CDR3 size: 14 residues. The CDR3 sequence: CASSLADGGNGYTF. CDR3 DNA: TGTGCCAGCAGCTTAGCGGACGGGGGGAATGGCTACACCTTC.

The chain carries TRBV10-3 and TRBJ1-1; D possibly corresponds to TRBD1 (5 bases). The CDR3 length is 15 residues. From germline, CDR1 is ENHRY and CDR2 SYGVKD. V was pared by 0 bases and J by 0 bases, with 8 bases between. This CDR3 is CAISESGGMNTEAFF. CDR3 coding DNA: TGTGCCATCAGTGAGTCGGGGGGAATGAACACTGAAGCTTTCTTT.

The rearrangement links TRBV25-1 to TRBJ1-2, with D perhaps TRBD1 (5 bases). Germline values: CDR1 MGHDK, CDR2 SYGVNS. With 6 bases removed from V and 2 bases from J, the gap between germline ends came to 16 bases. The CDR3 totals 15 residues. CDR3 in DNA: TGTGCCAGCAGCCGCCTGGGGGGAGAGAACTATGGCTACACCTTC. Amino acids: CASSRLGGENYGYTF.

The CDR3 DNA follows: TGTGCCAGCTCACAAAACAGGGAGGAGACCCAGTACTTC. Translation: CASSQNREETQYF. This chain connects TRBV18 to TRBJ2-5; TRBD1 is a possible D gene (6 bases). The CDR3 is 13 amino acids. Germline CDR1 KGHSH, CDR2 LQKENI. The V and J ends lost 4 bases and 5 bases respectively, with 11 bases between them.

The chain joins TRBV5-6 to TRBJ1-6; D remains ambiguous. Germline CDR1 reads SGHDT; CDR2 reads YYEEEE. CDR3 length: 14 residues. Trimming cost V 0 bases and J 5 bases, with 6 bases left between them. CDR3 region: CASSLGGDNSPLHF. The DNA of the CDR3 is TGTGCCAGCAGCTTGGGCGGGGATAATTCACCCCTCCACTTT.

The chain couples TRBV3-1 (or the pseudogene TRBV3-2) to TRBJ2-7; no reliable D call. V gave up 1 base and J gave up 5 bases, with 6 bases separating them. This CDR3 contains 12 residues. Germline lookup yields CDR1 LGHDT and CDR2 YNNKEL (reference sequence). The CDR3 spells CASSQVIHEQYF. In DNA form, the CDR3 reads TGTGCCAGCAGCCAAGTCATCCACGAGCAGTACTTC.

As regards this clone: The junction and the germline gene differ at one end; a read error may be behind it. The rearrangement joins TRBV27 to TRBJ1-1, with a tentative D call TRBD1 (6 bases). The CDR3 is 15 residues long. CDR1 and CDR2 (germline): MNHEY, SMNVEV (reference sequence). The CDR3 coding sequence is TGTGCCAGCAGTTTAAGCGGACAGAGGAACGCTGAAGCTTTCTTT. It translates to CASSLSGQRNAEAFF.

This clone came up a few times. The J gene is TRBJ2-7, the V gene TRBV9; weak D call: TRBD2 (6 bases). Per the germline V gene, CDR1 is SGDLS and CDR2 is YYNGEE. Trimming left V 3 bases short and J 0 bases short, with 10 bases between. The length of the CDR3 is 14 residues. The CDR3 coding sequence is TGTGCCAGCAGCGCTCTAGCGTTCTCCTACGAGCAGTACTTC. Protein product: CASSALAFSYEQYF. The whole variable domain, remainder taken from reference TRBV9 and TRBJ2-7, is DSGVTQTPKHLITATGQRVTLRCSPRSGDLSVYWYQQSLDQGLQFLIQYYNGEERAKGNILERFSAQQFPDLHSELNLSSLELGDSALYFCASSALAFSYEQYFGPGTRLTVT.

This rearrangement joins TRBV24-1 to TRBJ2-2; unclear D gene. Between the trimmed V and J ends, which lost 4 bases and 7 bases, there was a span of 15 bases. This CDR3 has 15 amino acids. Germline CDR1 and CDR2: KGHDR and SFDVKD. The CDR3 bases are TGTGCCACCAGTGAGGAGAAAAATGGTGGCGGGGAGCTGTTTTTT. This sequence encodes CATSEEKNGGGELFF.

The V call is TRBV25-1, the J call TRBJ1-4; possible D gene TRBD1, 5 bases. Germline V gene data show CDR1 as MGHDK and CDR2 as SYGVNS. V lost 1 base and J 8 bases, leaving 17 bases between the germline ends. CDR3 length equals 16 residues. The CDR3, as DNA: TGTGCCAGCAGTGAATTGGGGGGGTCAATTAGGGAAAAACTGTTTTTT. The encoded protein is CASSELGGSIREKLFF.